This passage covers 25 T cell receptor beta chains from one sample sequenced in a study of T cell responses to AZD1222 COVID-19 vaccine. Measured with immunoSEQ multiplex PCR; TCRdb has only the in-frame clones, and not every one. The sample has some 130,000 clones, about nine tenths seen once. The sequencing here drew on peripheral blood, taken 28 days after the second AZD1222 dose. The receptors were gathered from an adult who received the AZD1222 COVID-19 vaccine.

The V gene is TRBV5-6, the J gene TRBJ1-3; D is ambiguous. Trimming took 0 bases from V and 7 from J, leaving 8 bases between them. This CDR3 has 13 residues. The germline CDR1 and CDR2 sequences are SGHDT and YYEEEE. CDR3 sequence (DNA): TGTGCCAGCAGCTTGGCCGGGTTCAACACCATATATTTT. This encodes CASSLAGFNTIYF.

The chain is built from TRBV7-2 and TRBJ2-7; 10 positions match TRBD1. CDR1 is SGHTA and CDR2 is FQGNSA in the germline V gene. Trimming at V came to 6 bases and at J to 10 bases, leaving 9 bases not matched to a gene. CDR3 length: 13 amino acids. The CDR3 sequence is CASSRPGQGLQYF. Written as DNA, the CDR3 is TGTGCCAGCAGTAGACCGGGACAGGGGCTCCAGTACTTC.

The rearrangement uses TRBV4-3 and TRBJ2-1; D is possibly TRBD2 (6 bases). Trimming cost V 4 bases and J 4 bases, with 14 bases left between them. The V gene's germline CDR1 is LGHNA and CDR2 YSLEER. The CDR3 totals 15 residues. As DNA, the CDR3 is TGCGCCAGCAGCCTGGAGGGGACCGATTACAATGAGCAGTTCTTC. Amino acid sequence: CASSLEGTDYNEQFF.

The chain carries TRBV21-1 and TRBJ1-1; TRBD1, as called in the table, went unchecked against the DNA. TRBV21-1 is a recognized pseudogene. This CDR3 region has 15 residues. CDR3 DNA: TGTGCCAGCACTCTTCGACAGGGTCGCAACACTGAAGCTTTCTTT. Its translation: CASTLRQGRNTEAFF.

The J gene is TRBJ2-5, the V gene TRBV7-6, with TRBD2 as a possible D gene (8 bases). Trimming left V 5 bases short and J 0 bases short, with 28 bases between. The germline V gene encodes CDR1 SGHVS and CDR2 FNYEAQ. The CDR3 consists of 20 residues. The chain's CDR3 is CASSIRGGGGAGVNQETQYF. The DNA for the CDR3 is TGTGCCAGCAGCATTAGAGGGGGCGGCGGAGCGGGAGTTAACCAAGAGACCCAGTACTTC.

The chain couples TRBV5-1 to TRBJ2-3; 12 nucleotides line up with TRBD2. Per the germline V gene, CDR1 is SGHRS and CDR2 is YFSETQ. V gave up 1 base and J gave up 6 bases; unmatched junction bases: 6. The CDR3 covers 16 residues. The CDR3 spells CASSLSRLAGVDTQYF. The CDR3 DNA follows: TGCGCCAGCAGCTTGTCCCGACTAGCGGGAGTTGATACGCAGTATTTT. The complete variable domain, with remaining parts taken from reference TRBV5-1 and TRBJ2-3, reads KAGVTQTPRYLIKTRGQQVTLSCSPISGHRSVSWYQQTPGQGLQFLFEYFSETQRNKGNFPGRFSGRQFSNSRSEMNVSTLELGDSALYLCASSLSRLAGVDTQYFGPGTRLTVL.

The CDR3 DNA reads TGTGCCAGCAGTTTATTGGGACTAGCGGCCCAAGAGACCCAGTACTTC. Amino acid sequence: CASSLLGLAAQETQYF. V and J are TRBV28 and TRBJ2-5, with 11 bases matching TRBD2. Per the germline V gene, CDR1 is MDHEN and CDR2 is SYDVKM. The junction had 2 bases not matched to a gene; V was cut back by 1 base and J by 1 base. The length of the CDR3 is 16 residues.

J is TRBJ1-1 and V is TRBV7-2; D remains unclear. The CDR3 runs to 15 residues. V lost 1 base, J lost 5 bases, and 14 bases lay in between. CDR1 is SGHTA, CDR2 FQGNSA, per germline. CDR3 sequence: CASSLGLPRRTEAFF. The CDR3 bases are TGTGCCAGCAGCTTAGGTCTCCCCCGAAGGACTGAAGCTTTCTTT.

The rearrangement links TRBV19 to TRBJ2-7, with 10 bases that match TRBD1. After removal of 6 bases from V and 5 bases from J, the junction contained 7 bases not matched to a gene. The CDR3 consists of 14 residues. The germline CDR1 and CDR2 sequences are LNHDA and SQIVND (reference sequence). The CDR3 loop is CASRPGTGVHEQYF. The CDR3 DNA reads TGTGCCAGTAGACCCGGGACAGGGGTACACGAGCAGTACTTC.

The chain joins TRBV6-5 to TRBJ1-1, with TRBD1 matching over 9 bases. The trim removed 6 bases at V and 1 base at J, leaving 3 bases unmatched. CDR1 is MNHEY and CDR2 is SVGAGI in the germline V gene. CDR3 length: 14 amino acids. The CDR3 sequence: CASSKDRGNTEAFF. The DNA of the CDR3 is TGTGCCAGCAGCAAGGACAGGGGGAACACTGAAGCTTTCTTT.

The chain has TRBV21-1 and TRBJ2-7. TRBV21-1 has pseudogene status. This CDR3 contains 14 residues. CDR3 residues: CASSKGSTTYEQYF. In nucleotides, the CDR3 is TGTGCCAGCAGCAAGGGGTCAACGACCTACGAGCAGTACTTC.

V gene TRBV27 combines with J gene TRBJ2-7, with 8 bases matching TRBD2. Germline V CDR1 and CDR2: MNHEY, SMNVEV (reference sequence). CDR3 length: 16 amino acids. V dropped 2 bases and J dropped 2; count of bases not matched to a gene: 8. The DNA for the CDR3 is TGTGCCAGCAGTTTAAAAGTGCCTAGCGGGCCCTACGAGCAGTACTTC. Protein product: CASSLKVPSGPYEQYF.

The V and J genes are TRBV28 and TRBJ1-2, with a possible D match to TRBD1 (6 bases). This CDR3 has 15 amino acids. Trimming stripped 5 bases from V and 10 bases from J, with 23 bases between. The germline CDR1 and CDR2 sequences are MDHEN and SYDVKM. The CDR3 DNA reads as TGTGCCAGCAGTGCGATTCCGGGGGCGATATCCCCCTACACCTTC. Translation gives CASSAIPGAISPYTF.

CDR3 nucleotide sequence: TGTGCCAGCAGCTTAGGAACGAGTAGGAGGTTGTTGGGCTACACCTTC. Protein: CASSLGTSRRLLGYTF. The chain employs TRBV7-9 and TRBJ1-2, with D hard to call. The CDR3 is 16 residues long. Per germline, CDR1 SEHNR and CDR2 FQNEAQ (reference sequence). The V end lost 1 base, the J end lost 8 bases, and 20 bases lay between the germline ends.

The V and J genes are TRBV7-2 and TRBJ2-7, with D possibly being TRBD2 (5 bases). Germline loops: CDR1 SGHTA, CDR2 FQGNSA. This CDR3 is built from 13 residues. Trimming removed 6 bases at V and 7 bases at J, with 16 bases between. The CDR3 DNA follows: TGTGCCAGCAGATTCTCGTTGGGGAGTGAGCAGTACTTC. Protein: CASRFSLGSEQYF.

The gene calls are TRBV12-3 or TRBV12-4 and TRBJ2-7, with TRBD2 matching over 7 bases. There are 13 residues in the CDR3. V was clipped by 5 bases and J by 3 bases; unmatched bases: 4. This CDR3 is CASSVGTNYEQYF. CDR3 DNA sequence: TGTGCCAGCAGTGTGGGGACTAACTACGAGCAGTACTTC.

This chain uses TRBV7-9 with TRBJ1-6; 10 positions agree with TRBD1. Per the germline V gene, CDR1 is SEHNR and CDR2 is FQNEAQ (reference sequence). The CDR3 runs 14 residues. J lost 9 bases, V lost 5 bases, and 4 bases had no gene match. CDR3 loop: CASSPRDRGSPLHF. In nucleotides, the CDR3 is TGTGCCAGCAGCCCCCGGGACAGGGGTTCACCCCTCCACTTT.

This chain connects TRBV6-5 to TRBJ1-5; maybe TRBD1 (6 bases). With 0 bases removed from V and 3 bases from J, the gap between germline ends came to 12 bases. The germline gives CDR1 MNHEY, CDR2 SVGAGI. This CDR3 has 16 residues. In nucleotides, the CDR3 is TGTGCCAGCAGTTACTCGTCAGGGGCCCTCAATCAGCCCCAGCATTTT. It encodes CASSYSSGALNQPQHF.

The chain couples TRBV19 to TRBJ2-5; the match to TRBD1 covers 7 bases. The ends lost 5 bases at V and 1 base at J; junction bases unmatched: 7. This CDR3 contains 15 residues. Germline CDR1 is LNHDA and CDR2 is SQIVND (reference sequence). CDR3 nucleotides: TGTGCCAGTAGTGGTCGGACAGGATCCCAAGAGACCCAGTACTTC. It specifies CASSGRTGSQETQYF.

J is TRBJ1-1 and V is TRBV10-3, with 9 bases fitting TRBD1. Unmatched junction bases numbered 7, after V lost 4 bases and J lost 1 base. The germline CDR1 and CDR2 sequences are ENHRY and SYGVKD. There are 16 residues in the CDR3. In DNA, the CDR3 is TGTGCCATCAGTGGTGTGGGACAGGGACAGAACACTGAAGCTTTCTTT. Its translation is CAISGVGQGQNTEAFF.

The chain employs TRBV9 and TRBJ2-1, with D unresolved. Germline loops: CDR1 SGDLS, CDR2 YYNGEE. The CDR3 is made up of 16 amino acids. With 2 bases removed from V and 0 bases from J, the gap between germline ends came to 12 bases. The CDR3 region is CASSVQGLTSYNEQFF. The CDR3 DNA reads TGTGCCAGCAGCGTCCAAGGGCTGACCTCCTACAATGAGCAGTTCTTC.

The chain recombines TRBV25-1 with TRBJ1-2; possibly TRBD1 for D (5 bases). V lost 4 bases, J lost 2 bases, and 17 bases lay in between. Looked up from germline, CDR1 is MGHDK and CDR2 is SYGVNS. This CDR3 has 16 amino acids. CDR3: CASSGRWRDLNYGYTF. CDR3 coding DNA: TGTGCCAGCAGTGGACGGTGGCGGGACCTCAACTATGGCTACACCTTC.

The chain combines TRBV18 with TRBJ1-6, with D hard to call. V lost 0 bases to trimming and J lost 6 bases, with 9 bases between them. CDR3 size: 15 residues. CDR1 and CDR2 from the germline V gene are KGHSH and LQKENI. The CDR3 DNA reads as TGTGCCAGCTCACCACCACGAGGAGTTAATTCACCCCTCCACTTT. Protein sequence: CASSPPRGVNSPLHF.

In nucleotides, the CDR3 is TGCGCCAGCAGCACGGGACAGCAAGCCTATGGCTACACCTTC. Amino acids: CASSTGQQAYGYTF. This chain joins TRBV5-1 and TRBJ1-2, with 7 positions matching TRBD1. The CDR3 sequence is 14 residues long. The trim removed 4 bases at V and 4 bases at J, leaving 7 bases unmatched. Germline V CDR1 and CDR2: SGHRS, YFSETQ.

The genes are TRBV27 and TRBJ1-1; the match to TRBD1 covers 11 bases. From germline, CDR1 is MNHEY and CDR2 SMNVEV (reference sequence). V lost 4 bases to trimming and J lost 10 bases; unmatched junction nucleotides: 11. This CDR3 spans 15 amino acids. The CDR3 DNA follows: TGTGCCAGCAGTTCGGACAGGGGGCTGAAAATGTCAGCTTTCTTT. Its protein is CASSSDRGLKMSAFF.